This T cell receptor beta chain was sequenced for a study of T-cell reconstitution after alpha-beta-depleted transplantation in children. Study-wide findings and caveats: The origin of high day-60 TCRbeta diversity in some patients lay in surviving recipient T cells and thymic progenitors.

Concerning this clonotype: What it binds is unknown.

After removal of 6 bases from V and 0 bases from J, the junction contained 15 bases not matched to a gene. Looked up from germline, CDR1 is DFQATT and CDR2 is SNEGSKA (reference sequence). The length of the CDR3 is 17 residues. The library targeted TCRbeta and was prepared with unique molecular identifiers. MiXCR was run by TCRdb on the PCR reads, yielding one entry per CDR3 protein. The profile shows about 300,000 distinct CDR3 sequences, 10% of them singletons. The chain recombines TRBV20-1 with TRBJ1-2, with 8 nucleotides matching TRBD1. The sample was PBMCs, taken before TCRalphabeta/CD19-depleted stem cell transplant. The sequence derives from a boy less than two years old with acute myeloid leukemia, due to receive a stem cell transplant. CDR3 sequence reads: CSAVTRGLKMTNYGYTF. The CDR3 bases are TGCAGTGCCGTAACCAGGGGGCTAAAGATGACTAACTATGGCTACACCTTC.